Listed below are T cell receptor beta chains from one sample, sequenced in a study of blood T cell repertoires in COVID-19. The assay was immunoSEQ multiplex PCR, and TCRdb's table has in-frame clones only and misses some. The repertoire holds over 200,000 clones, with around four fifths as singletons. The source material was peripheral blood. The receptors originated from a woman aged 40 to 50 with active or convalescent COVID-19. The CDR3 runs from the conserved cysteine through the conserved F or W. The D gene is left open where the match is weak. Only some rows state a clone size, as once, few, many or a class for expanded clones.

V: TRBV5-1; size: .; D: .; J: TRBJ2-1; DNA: TGCGCCAGCAGCTTGGCCGGGGGTGGGCAAGCCACCTACAATGAGCAGTTCTTC; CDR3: CASSLAGGGQATYNEQFF
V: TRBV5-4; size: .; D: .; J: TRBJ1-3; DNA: TGTGCCAGCAGCTCGGACCTGACAGCGCACTCTGGAAACACCATATATTTT; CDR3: CASSSDLTAHSGNTIYF
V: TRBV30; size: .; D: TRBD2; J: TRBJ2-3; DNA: TGTGCCTGGGACCAGCGGGAGGGAGATACGCAGTATTTT; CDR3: CAWDQREGDTQYF
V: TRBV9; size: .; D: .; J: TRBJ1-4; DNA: TGTGCCAGCAGCGTAGATCGGGATGAAAAACTGTTTTTT; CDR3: CASSVDRDEKLFF
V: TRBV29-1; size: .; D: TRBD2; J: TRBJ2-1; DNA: TGCAGCGTGTGGCTAGCGGGATTCAATGAGCAGTTCTTC; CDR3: CSVWLAGFNEQFF
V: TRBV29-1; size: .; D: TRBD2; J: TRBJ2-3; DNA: TGCAGCGTGCCGGGACTAGCGGAGACAGATACGCAGTATTTT; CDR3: CSVPGLAETDTQYF
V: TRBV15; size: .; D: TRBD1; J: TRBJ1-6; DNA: TGTGCCACCAGCAGAGACCGACAGGGGGCGGATTCACCCCTCCACTTT; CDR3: CATSRDRQGADSPLHF
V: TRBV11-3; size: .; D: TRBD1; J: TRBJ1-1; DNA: TGTGCCAGCAGCCGTGGACAGGGGAGGACTGAAGCTTTCTTT; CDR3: CASSRGQGRTEAFF
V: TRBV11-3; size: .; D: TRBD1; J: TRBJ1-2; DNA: TGTGCCAGCAGCAGGGGGCGAAACTATGGCTACACCTTC; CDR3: CASSRGRNYGYTF
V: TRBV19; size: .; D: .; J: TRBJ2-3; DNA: TGTGCCAGTAGTATCGGGGATCGGATGGATACGCAGTATTTT; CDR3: CASSIGDRMDTQYF
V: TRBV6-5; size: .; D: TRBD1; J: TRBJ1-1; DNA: TGTGCCAGCTATCCAGGGGGCTTCACTGAAGCTTTCTTT; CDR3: CASYPGGFTEAFF
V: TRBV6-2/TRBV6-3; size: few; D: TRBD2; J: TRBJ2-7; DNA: TGTGCCAGCAGTTACTCGGCTAGCGGGGGGTACGAGCAGTACTTC; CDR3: CASSYSASGGYEQYF
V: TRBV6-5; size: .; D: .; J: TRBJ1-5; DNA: TGTGCCATCCTACAGGGTTCGGGCAATCAGCCCCAGCATTTT; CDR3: CAILQGSGNQPQHF
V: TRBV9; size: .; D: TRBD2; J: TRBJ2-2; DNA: TGTGCCAGCAGCGGAGGATCGGGGGGGCCAGACACCGGGGAGCTGTTTTTT; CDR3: CASSGGSGGPDTGELFF
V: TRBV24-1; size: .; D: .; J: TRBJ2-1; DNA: TGTGCCACCACTAGTAACTACAATGAGCAGTTCTTC; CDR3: CATTSNYNEQFF
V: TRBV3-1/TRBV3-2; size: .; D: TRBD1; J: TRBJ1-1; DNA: TGTGCCAGCAGCCAAAACAGGGGGACAGCTTTCTTT; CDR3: CASSQNRGTAFF
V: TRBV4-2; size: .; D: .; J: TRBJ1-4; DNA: TGTGCCAGCAGCCAAGACCGCGGGGATGAGGAAAAACTGTTTTTT; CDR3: CASSQDRGDEEKLFF
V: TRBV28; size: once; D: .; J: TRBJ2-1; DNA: TGTGCCAGCAGTTTAGGGGGACACATACTAAACAATGAGCAGTTCTTC; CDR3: CASSLGGHILNNEQFF
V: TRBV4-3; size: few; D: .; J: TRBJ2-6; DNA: TGCGCCAGCAGCCAATCGGGGGGCAAGATCTCTGGGGCCAACGTCCTGACTTTC; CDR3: CASSQSGGKISGANVLTF
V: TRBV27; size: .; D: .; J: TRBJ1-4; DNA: TGTGCCAGCAGTAAACAGGGTTATGAAAAACTGTTTTTT; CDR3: CASSKQGYEKLFF
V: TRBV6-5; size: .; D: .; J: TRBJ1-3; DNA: TGTGCCAGCAGTTACTCCCCCGGACTAGGAGGAAACACCATATATTTT; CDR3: CASSYSPGLGGNTIYF
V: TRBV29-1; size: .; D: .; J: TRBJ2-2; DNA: TGCAGCGTGAGAGATGAGAGGGCGAACACCGGGGAGCTGTTTTTT; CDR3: CSVRDERANTGELFF
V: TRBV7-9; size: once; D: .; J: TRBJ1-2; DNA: TGTGCCAGCAGCTTTGAGGCTAACTATGGCTACACCTTC; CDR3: CASSFEANYGYTF
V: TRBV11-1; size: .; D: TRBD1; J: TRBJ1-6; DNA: TGTGCCAGCAGCTTAAGGGACAGGGGTCATTCACCCCTCCACTTT; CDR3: CASSLRDRGHSPLHF
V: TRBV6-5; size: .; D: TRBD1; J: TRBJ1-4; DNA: TGTGCCAGCAGGCCGACAGGGAACAATGAAAAACTGTTTTTT; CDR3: CASRPTGNNEKLFF
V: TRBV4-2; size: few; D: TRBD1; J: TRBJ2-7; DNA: TGTGCCAGCAGCCCGACGACAGGGGGCGACGAGCAGTACTTC; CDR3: CASSPTTGGDEQYF
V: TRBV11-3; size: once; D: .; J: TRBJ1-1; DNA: TGTGCCAGCAGCTCACGGTTGAACACTGAAGCTTTCTTT; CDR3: CASSSRLNTEAFF
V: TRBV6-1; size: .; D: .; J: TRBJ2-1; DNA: TGTGCCAGCAGTCCTAGAGGGAGCTCCTACAATGAGCAGTTCTTC; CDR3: CASSPRGSSYNEQFF
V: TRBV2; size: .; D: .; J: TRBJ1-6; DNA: TGTGCCAGCAGTCGGCGGGGCTATAATTCACCCCTCCACTTT; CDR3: CASSRRGYNSPLHF
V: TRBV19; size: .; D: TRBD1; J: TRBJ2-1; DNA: TGTGCCAGTTCCGACCCGCAGGGGGCCGATGAGCAGTTCTTC; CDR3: CASSDPQGADEQFF
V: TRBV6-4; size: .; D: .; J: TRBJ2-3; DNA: TGTGCCAGCAGTGGACTACCTAGTAGCACAGATACGCAGTATTTT; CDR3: CASSGLPSSTDTQYF
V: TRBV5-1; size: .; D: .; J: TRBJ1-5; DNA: TGCGCCAGCACCCCCAGGGTTGATCGTGTTTGTAGCAATCAGCCCCAGCATTTT; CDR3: CASTPRVDRVCSNQPQHF
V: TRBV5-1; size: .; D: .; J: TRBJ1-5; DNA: TGCGCCAGCAGCTTGGGTACTGGGGGAGGGGATCAGCCCCAGCATTTT; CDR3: CASSLGTGGGDQPQHF
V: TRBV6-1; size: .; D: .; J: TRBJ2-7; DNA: TGTGCCAGCAGTGATTTGGGCTTGGGCTACGAGCAGTACTTC; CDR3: CASSDLGLGYEQYF
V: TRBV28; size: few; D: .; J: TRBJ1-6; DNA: TGTGCCAGCAGTTTAGGCAGGGCTTCACCCCTCCACTTT; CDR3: CASSLGRASPLHF
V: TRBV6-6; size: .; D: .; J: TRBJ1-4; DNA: TGTGCCAGCAGTTACCCTTCAGGGGCAACTAATGAAAAACTGTTTTTT; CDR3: CASSYPSGATNEKLFF
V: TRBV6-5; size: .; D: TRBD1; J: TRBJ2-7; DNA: TGTGCCAGCAGTTACTCGGGACAGGTCTCCTACGAGCAGTACTTC; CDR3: CASSYSGQVSYEQYF
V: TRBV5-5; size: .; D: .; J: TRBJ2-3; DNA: TGTGCCAGCAACTTGAGGGGTAGCTACACAGATACGCAGTATTTT; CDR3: CASNLRGSYTDTQYF
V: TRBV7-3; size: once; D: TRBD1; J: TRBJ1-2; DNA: TGTGCCAGCAGCCCCAACGCAGGGGGCGGTGGCTACACCTTC; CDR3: CASSPNAGGGGYTF
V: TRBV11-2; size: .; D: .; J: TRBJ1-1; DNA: TGTGCCAGCAGCCGGACCGGGACAAGGAAACGAATGAACACTGAAGCTTTCTTT; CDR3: CASSRTGTRKRMNTEAFF
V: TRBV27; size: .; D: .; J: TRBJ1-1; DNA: TGTGCCAGCAGTTTGTCGAGCGCGAACACTGAAGCTTTCTTT; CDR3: CASSLSSANTEAFF
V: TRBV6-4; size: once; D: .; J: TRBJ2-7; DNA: TGTGCCAGCAGTCGGAGGGCCTACGAGCAGTACTTC; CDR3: CASSRRAYEQYF
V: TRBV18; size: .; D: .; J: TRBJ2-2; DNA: TGTGCCAGCTCACCACTTTTTGCGGGTAGCACCGGGGAGCTGTTTTTT; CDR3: CASSPLFAGSTGELFF
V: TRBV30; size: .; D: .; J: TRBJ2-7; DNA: TGTGCCTGGAGTGTAGGAGGGACGGGCTACGAGCAGTACTTC; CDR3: CAWSVGGTGYEQYF
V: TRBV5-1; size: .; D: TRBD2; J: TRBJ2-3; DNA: TGCGCCAGCAGCTTGGCTGGCGGGGGGGCGGGAGATACGCAGTATTTT; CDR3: CASSLAGGGAGDTQYF
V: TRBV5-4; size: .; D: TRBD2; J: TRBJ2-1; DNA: TGTGCCAGCAGCTCTTCGGGGGGGGCGCTGAACAATGAGCAGTTCTTC; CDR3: CASSSSGGALNNEQFF
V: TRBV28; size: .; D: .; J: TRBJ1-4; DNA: TGTGCCAGCAGTTTATTCGGGCAGGGAGAAAAACTGTTTTTT; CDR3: CASSLFGQGEKLFF
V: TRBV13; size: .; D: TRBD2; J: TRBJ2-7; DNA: TGTGCCAGCAGCCCGGGGGGAGGCGGGGGGCCCTACGAGCAGTACTTC; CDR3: CASSPGGGGGPYEQYF
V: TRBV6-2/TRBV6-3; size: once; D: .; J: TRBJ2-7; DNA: TGTGCCAGCAGTTACGGGGTAGCGCGGAGTTACGAGCAGTACTTC; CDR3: CASSYGVARSYEQYF
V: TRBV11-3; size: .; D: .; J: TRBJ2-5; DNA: TGTGCCAGCAGCTTAACGGTTGGGCAGTCGGGGGAGACCCAGTACTTC; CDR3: CASSLTVGQSGETQYF
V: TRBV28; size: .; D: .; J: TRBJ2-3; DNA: TGTGCCAGCAGTTTAGAGGGTACGCAGTATTTT; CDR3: CASSLEGTQYF
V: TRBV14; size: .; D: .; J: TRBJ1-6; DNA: TGTGCCAGCAGCCAAGATCTTAATTCACCCCTCCACTTT; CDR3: CASSQDLNSPLHF
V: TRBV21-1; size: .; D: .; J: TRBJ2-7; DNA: TGTGCCAGCAGCAAGGGACTAGCGGTTACCTACGAGCAGTACTTC; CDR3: CASSKGLAVTYEQYF
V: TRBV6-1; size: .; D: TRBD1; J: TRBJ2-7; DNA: TGTGCCAGCAGTGAATCCTGGACAGGGAAGGGTTACGAGCAGTACTTC; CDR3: CASSESWTGKGYEQYF
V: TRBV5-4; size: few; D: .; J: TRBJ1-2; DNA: TGTGCCAGCAGCTCCACAGGGTCTGGCTATGGCTACACCTTC; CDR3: CASSSTGSGYGYTF